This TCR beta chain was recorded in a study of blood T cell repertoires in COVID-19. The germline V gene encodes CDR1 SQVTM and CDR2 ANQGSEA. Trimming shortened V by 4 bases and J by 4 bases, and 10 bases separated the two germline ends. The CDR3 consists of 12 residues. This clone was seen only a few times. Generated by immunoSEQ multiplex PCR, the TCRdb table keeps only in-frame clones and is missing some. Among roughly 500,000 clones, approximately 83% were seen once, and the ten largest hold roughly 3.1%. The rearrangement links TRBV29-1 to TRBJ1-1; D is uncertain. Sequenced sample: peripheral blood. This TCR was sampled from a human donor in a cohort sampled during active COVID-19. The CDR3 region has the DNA TGCAGCGTTGTTTGGTCGGGCACTGAAGCTTTCTTT. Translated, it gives CSVVWSGTEAFF.